Below, 5 T cell receptor beta chains from the same sample are listed, as sequenced in a study of sequential checkpoint blockade in melanoma. Sample treatment: randomized to nivolumab then ipilimumab (arm A) or the reverse (arm B). Clones were read by immunoSEQ multiplex PCR, and TCRdb kept only the in-frame ones, dropping some. The sample lists about 25,000 clones; over 60% were seen once. The specimen comprised CD8+ T cells sorted from blood (inferred from file names), sampled from a patient given nivolumab and ipilimumab in sequence. The source of these receptors is a human donor with melanoma.

This clone was counted a few times. V is TRBV6-6 and J is TRBJ1-4, with TRBD1 as a possible D gene (6 bases). The CDR3 contains 13 residues. Per germline, CDR1 MNHNY and CDR2 SVGAGI (reference sequence). The V end lost 6 bases, the J end lost 12 bases, and 17 bases lay between the germline ends. Here the CDR3 DNA reads TGTGCCAGCAGACCCGACGTCTCAGGGGAACTGTTTTTT. The encoded protein is CASRPDVSGELFF.

The chain recombines TRBV9 with TRBJ1-5; 9 bases align to TRBD1. Trimming took 4 bases from V and 4 from J; bases not matched to a gene: 3. This CDR3 region has 14 residues. Looked up from germline, CDR1 is SGDLS and CDR2 is YYNGEE. CDR3 amino acids: CASSPGQGNQPQHF. The CDR3 DNA is TGTGCCAGCAGCCCTGGACAGGGGAATCAGCCCCAGCATTTT.

This clone showed up just once. The rearrangement links TRBV7-9 to TRBJ2-2; 7 positions agree with TRBD2. The germline CDR1 and CDR2 sequences are SEHNR and FQNEAQ (reference sequence). With 5 bases clipped from V and 2 bases from J, the junction kept 5 bases outside the gene matches. The length of the CDR3 is 15 residues. CDR3: CASSPWGGNTGELFF. The CDR3 DNA reads as TGTGCCAGCAGCCCCTGGGGGGGAAACACCGGGGAGCTGTTTTTT.

The CDR3 sequence: CASSFAVYNEQFF. As DNA, the CDR3 is TGTGCCAGCAGCTTCGCGGTCTACAATGAGCAGTTCTTC. The V gene is TRBV11-3, the J gene TRBJ2-1; D is ambiguous. V shed 3 bases and J shed 3 bases, with 6 bases lying between them. Germline loops: CDR1 SGHNT, CDR2 YENEEA. This CDR3 is built from 13 residues.

The V call is TRBV5-1, the J call TRBJ2-7; TRBD1 matches 7 bases. The CDR3 spans 14 residues. In germline, CDR1 is SGHRS, CDR2 YFSETQ. The V segment lost 2 bases and the J segment 6 bases; nucleotides outside the gene matches: 8. The CDR3 sequence is CASSLTGASGEQYF. DNA of the CDR3: TGCGCCAGCAGCTTAACAGGGGCTTCCGGCGAGCAGTACTTC.